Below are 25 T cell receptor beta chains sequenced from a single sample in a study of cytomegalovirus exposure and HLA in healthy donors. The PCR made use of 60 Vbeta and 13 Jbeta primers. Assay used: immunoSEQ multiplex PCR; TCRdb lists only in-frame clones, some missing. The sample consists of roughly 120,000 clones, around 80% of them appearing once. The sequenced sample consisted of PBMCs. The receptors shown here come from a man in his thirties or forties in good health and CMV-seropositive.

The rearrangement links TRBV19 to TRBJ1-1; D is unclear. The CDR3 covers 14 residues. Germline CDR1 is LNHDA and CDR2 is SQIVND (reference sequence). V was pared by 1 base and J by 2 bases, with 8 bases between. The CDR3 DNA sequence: TGTGCCAGTAGTATAGGAGCAGGTAACACTGAAGCTTTCTTT. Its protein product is CASSIGAGNTEAFF.

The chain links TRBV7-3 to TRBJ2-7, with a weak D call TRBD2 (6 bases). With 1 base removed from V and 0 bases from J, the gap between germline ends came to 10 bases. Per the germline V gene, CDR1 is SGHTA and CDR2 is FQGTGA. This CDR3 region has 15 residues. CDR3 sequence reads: CASSLMGGGSYEQYF. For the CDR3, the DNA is TGTGCCAGCAGCTTAATGGGAGGCGGCTCCTACGAGCAGTACTTC.

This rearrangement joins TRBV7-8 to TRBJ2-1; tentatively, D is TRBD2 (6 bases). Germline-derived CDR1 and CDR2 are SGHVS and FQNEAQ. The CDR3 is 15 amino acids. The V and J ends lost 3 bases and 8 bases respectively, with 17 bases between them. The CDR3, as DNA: TGTGCCAGCAGCTTGGGACTGGGGGGATCCCATGAGCAGTTCTTC. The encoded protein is CASSLGLGGSHEQFF.

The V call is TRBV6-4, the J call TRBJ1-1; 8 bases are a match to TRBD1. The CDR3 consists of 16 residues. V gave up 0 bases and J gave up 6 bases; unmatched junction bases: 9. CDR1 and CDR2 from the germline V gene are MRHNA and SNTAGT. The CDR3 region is CASSDSADTGGSEAFF. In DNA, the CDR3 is TGTGCCAGCAGTGACTCCGCGGACACAGGGGGATCTGAAGCTTTCTTT.

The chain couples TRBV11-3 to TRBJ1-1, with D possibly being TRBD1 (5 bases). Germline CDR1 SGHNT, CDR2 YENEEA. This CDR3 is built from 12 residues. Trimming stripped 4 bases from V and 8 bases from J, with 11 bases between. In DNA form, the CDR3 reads TGTGCCAGCAGCTCGACGGGGGAGGAAGCTTTCTTT. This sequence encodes CASSSTGEEAFF.

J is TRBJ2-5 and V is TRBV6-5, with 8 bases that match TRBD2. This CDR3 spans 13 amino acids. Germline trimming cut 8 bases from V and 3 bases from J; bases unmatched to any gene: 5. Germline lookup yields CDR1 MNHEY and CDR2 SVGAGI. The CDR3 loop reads CASGLAFKETQYF. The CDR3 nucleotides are TGTGCCAGCGGACTAGCCTTTAAAGAGACCCAGTACTTC.

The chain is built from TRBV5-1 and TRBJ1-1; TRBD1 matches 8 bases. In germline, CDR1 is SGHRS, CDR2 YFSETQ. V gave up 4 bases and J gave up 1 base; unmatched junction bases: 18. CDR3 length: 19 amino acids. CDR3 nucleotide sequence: TGCGCCAGCAGCACCCGGATAAACCAGGGGGCGCGTACGAACACTGAAGCTTTCTTT. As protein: CASSTRINQGARTNTEAFF. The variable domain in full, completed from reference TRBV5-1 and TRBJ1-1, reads KAGVTQTPRYLIKTRGQQVTLSCSPISGHRSVSWYQQTPGQGLQFLFEYFSETQRNKGNFPGRFSGRQFSNSRSEMNVSTLELGDSALYLCASSTRINQGARTNTEAFFGQGTRLTVV.

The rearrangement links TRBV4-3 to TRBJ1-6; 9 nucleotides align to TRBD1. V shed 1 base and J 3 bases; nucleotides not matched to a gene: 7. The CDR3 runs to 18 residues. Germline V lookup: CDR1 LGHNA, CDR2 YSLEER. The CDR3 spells CASSQATGGAGYNSPLHF. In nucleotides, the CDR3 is TGCGCCAGCAGCCAAGCAACAGGGGGCGCGGGCTATAATTCACCCCTCCACTTT.

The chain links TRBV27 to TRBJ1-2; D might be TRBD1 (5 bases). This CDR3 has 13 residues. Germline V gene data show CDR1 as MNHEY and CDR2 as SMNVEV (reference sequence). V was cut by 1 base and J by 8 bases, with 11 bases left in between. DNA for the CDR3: TGTGCCAGCAGTTTATGGCAGGGTACCGGCTACACCTTC. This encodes CASSLWQGTGYTF.

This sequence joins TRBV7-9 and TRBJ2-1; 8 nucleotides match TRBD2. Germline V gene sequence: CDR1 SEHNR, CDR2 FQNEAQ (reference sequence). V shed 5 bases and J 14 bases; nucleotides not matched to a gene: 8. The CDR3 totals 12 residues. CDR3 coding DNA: TGTGCCAGCAGCCGAGGGACTAGGACGGAGTTCTTC. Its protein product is CASSRGTRTEFF.

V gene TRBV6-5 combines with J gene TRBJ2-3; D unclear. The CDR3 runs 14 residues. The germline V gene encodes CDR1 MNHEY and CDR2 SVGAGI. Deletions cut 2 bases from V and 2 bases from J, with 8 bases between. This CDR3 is CASSYGLNTDTQYF. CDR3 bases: TGTGCCAGCAGTTACGGGCTGAACACAGATACGCAGTATTTT.

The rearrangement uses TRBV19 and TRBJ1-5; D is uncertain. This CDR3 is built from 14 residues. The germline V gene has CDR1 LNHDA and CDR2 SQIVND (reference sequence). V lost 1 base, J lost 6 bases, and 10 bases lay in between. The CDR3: CASSIVGVGQPQHF. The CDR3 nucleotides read TGTGCCAGTAGTATAGTCGGGGTAGGTCAGCCCCAGCATTTT.

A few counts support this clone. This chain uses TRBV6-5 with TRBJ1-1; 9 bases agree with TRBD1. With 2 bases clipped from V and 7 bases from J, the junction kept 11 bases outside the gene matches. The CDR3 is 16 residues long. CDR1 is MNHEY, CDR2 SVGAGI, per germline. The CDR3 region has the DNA TGTGCCAGCAGTTACCTTGGACAGGGGAAGGCCAATGAAGCTTTCTTT. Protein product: CASSYLGQGKANEAFF.

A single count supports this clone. CDR3 nucleotide sequence: TGTGCCAGCAGCTGGCATAGCGGGGCAGCAGATACGCAGTATTTT. This translates into CASSWHSGAADTQYF. The chain joins TRBV11-2 to TRBJ2-3, with TRBD2 matching 8 bases. The V gene end was trimmed by 4 bases and the J gene end by 4 bases; junction bases not matched to a gene: 7. Germline V gene lookup returns CDR1 SGHAT and CDR2 FQNNGV. The CDR3 length is 15 residues.

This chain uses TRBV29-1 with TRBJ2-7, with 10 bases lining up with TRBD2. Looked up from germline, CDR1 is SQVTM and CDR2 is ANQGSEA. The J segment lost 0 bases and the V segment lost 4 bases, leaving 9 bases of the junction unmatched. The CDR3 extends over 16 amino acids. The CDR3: CSVATSGSSLSYEQYF. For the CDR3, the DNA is TGCAGCGTTGCGACTAGCGGGTCCTCCCTCTCCTACGAGCAGTACTTC.

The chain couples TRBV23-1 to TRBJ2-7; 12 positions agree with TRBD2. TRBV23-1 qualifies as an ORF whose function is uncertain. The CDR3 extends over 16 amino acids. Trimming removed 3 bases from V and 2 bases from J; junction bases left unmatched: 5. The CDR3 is CASSHLGLAGPYEQYF. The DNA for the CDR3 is TGCGCCAGCAGTCACTTGGGACTAGCGGGCCCCTACGAGCAGTACTTC.

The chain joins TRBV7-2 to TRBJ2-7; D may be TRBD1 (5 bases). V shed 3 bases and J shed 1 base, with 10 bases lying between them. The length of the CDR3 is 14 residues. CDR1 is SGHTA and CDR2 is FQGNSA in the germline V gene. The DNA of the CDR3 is TGTGCCAGCAGCTTGTGGACAAATTCCTACGAGCAGTACTTC. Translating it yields CASSLWTNSYEQYF.

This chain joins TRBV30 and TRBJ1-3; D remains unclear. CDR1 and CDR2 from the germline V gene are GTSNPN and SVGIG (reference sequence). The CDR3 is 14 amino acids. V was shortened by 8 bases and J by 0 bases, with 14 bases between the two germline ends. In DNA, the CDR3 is TGTGCCCAAGGACTCTCCCGCTCTGGAAACACCATATATTTT. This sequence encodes CAQGLSRSGNTIYF.

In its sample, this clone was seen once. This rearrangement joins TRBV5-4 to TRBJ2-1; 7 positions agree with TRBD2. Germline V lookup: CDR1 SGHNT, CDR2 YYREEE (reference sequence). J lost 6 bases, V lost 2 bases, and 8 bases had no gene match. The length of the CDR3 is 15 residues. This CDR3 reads CASSFNGGSSNEQFF. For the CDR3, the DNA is TGTGCCAGCAGCTTTAACGGGGGGAGCAGCAATGAGCAGTTCTTC.

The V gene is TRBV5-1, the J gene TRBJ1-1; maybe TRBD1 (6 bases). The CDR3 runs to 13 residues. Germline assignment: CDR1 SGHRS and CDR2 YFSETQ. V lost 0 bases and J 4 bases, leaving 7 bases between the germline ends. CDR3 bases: TGCGCCAGCAGCTTGGAGACAGGCACTGAAGCTTTCTTT. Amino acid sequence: CASSLETGTEAFF.

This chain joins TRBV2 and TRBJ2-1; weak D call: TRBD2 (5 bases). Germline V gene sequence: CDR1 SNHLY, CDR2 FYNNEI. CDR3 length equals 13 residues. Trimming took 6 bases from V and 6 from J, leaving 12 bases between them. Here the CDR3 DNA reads TGTGCCAGCAGGTCACTAGATCGCAATGAGCAGTTCTTC. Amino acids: CASRSLDRNEQFF.

CDR3: CASSLHRVMNTEAFF. The CDR3 DNA reads TGCGCCAGCAGCCTCCACAGGGTAATGAACACTGAAGCTTTCTTT. The J gene is TRBJ1-1, the V gene TRBV4-3; maybe TRBD1 (6 bases). The CDR3 contains 15 residues. The germline V gene has CDR1 LGHNA and CDR2 YSLEER. Trimming removed 4 bases from V and 0 bases from J, with 12 bases in between.

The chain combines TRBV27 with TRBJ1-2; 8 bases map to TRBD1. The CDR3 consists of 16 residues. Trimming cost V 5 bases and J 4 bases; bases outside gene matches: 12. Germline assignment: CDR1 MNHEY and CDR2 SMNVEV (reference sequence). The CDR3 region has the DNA TGTGCCAGCAGTCCAGGTCCGGGACAGGTAGTCTATGGCTACACCTTC. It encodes CASSPGPGQVVYGYTF.

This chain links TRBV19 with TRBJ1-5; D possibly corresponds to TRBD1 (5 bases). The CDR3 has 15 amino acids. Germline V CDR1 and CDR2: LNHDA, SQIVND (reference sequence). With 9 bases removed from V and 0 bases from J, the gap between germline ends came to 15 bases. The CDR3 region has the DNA TGTGCCAGCTGGGGCCGCCCGTATAGCAATCAGCCCCAGCATTTT. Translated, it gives CASWGRPYSNQPQHF. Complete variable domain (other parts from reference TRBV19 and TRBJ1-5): DGGITQSPKYLFRKEGQNVTLSCEQNLNHDAMYWYRQDPGQGLRLIYYSQIVNDFQKGDIAEGYSVSREKKESFPLTVTSAQKNPTAFYLCASWGRPYSNQPQHFGDGTRLSIL.

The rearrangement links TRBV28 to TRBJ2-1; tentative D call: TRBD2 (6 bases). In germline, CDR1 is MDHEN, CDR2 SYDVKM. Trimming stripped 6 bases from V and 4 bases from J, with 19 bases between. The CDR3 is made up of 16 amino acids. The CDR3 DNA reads TGTGCCAGCAGGCGGGGACGGGCGGCCATATACAATGAGCAGTTCTTC. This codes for CASRRGRAAIYNEQFF.